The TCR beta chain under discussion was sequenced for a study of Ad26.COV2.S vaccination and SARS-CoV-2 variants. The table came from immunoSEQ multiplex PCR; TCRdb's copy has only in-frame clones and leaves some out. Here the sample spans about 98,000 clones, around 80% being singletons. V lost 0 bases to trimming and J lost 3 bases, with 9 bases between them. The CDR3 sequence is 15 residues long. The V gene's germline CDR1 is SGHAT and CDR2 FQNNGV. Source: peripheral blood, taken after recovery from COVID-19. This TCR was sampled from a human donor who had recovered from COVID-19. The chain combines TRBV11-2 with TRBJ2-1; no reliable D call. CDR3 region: CASSLDRISYNEQFF. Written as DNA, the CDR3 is TGTGCCAGCAGCTTAGATCGAATTAGCTACAATGAGCAGTTCTTC. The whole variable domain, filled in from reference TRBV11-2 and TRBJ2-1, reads EAGVAQSPRYKIIEKRQSVAFWCNPISGHATLYWYQQILGQGPKLLIQFQNNGVVDDSQLPKDRFSAERLKGVDSTLKIQPAKLEDSAVYLCASSLDRISYNEQFFGPGTRLTVL.